Listed below are T cell receptor beta chains from one sample, sequenced in a study of lymphopenia after photon versus proton radiotherapy. Clones were sequenced by immunoSEQ multiplex PCR, and TCRdb holds only the in-frame ones, with some missing. The sample carries over 15,000 clones, around 85% recorded once. The sequenced sample was peripheral blood, obtained from a patient treated with proton-based radiotherapy. Receptor source: an older man with pancreatic cancer. Both conserved end residues are part of each CDR3. The order of the fields is V gene, D gene, clone size, J gene, CDR3 protein, CDR3 DNA. The D gene is left open where the match is weak. The size field is filled for only some rows; it gives once, few, many or a size class.

V: TRBV11-2
D: NA
size: NA
J: TRBJ1-2
CDR3: CASSSPRRYGYTF
DNA: TGTGCCAGCAGCTCCCCCCGGCGGTATGGCTACACCTTC

V: TRBV6-6
D: NA
size: NA
J: TRBJ2-1
CDR3: CASRSSVSSYNEQFF
DNA: TGTGCCAGCAGATCAAGCGTAAGCTCCTACAATGAGCAGTTCTTC

V: TRBV7-8
D: NA
size: NA
J: TRBJ1-2
CDR3: CASSPVTNYGYTF
DNA: TGTGCCAGCAGCCCAGTCACTAACTATGGCTACACCTTC

V: TRBV5-4
D: TRBD1
size: NA
J: TRBJ1-2
CDR3: CASSSISLDRAEGYTF
DNA: TGTGCCAGCAGCTCCATTTCCTTGGACAGGGCAGAGGGCTACACCTTC

V: TRBV9
D: NA
size: NA
J: TRBJ1-1
CDR3: CASSVGGGRNTEAFF
DNA: TGTGCCAGCAGCGTAGGGGGAGGGAGGAACACTGAAGCTTTCTTT

V: TRBV9
D: TRBD1
size: NA
J: TRBJ2-1
CDR3: CASSVDRGINNEQFF
DNA: TGTGCCAGCAGCGTAGACAGGGGGATAAACAATGAGCAGTTCTTC

V: TRBV11-2
D: NA
size: NA
J: TRBJ2-3
CDR3: CASSWDGVDTDTQYF
DNA: TGTGCCAGCAGCTGGGACGGAGTAGACACAGATACGCAGTATTTT

V: TRBV5-1
D: NA
size: NA
J: TRBJ2-6
CDR3: CASSGRGDSGANVLTF
DNA: TGCGCCAGCAGCGGCCGCGGAGACTCTGGGGCCAACGTCCTGACTTTC

V: TRBV20-1
D: NA
size: once
J: TRBJ1-1
CDR3: CSARVAYEAFF
DNA: TGCAGTGCTAGAGTGGCATATGAAGCTTTCTTT

V: TRBV19
D: NA
size: NA
J: TRBJ1-5
CDR3: CASSIAGAGDQPQHF
DNA: TGTGCCAGTAGTATAGCGGGAGCAGGGGATCAGCCCCAGCATTTT

V: TRBV2
D: TRBD1
size: few
J: TRBJ1-1
CDR3: CASSVQGGNTEAFF
DNA: TGTGCCAGCAGTGTGCAGGGGGGGAACACTGAAGCTTTCTTT

V: TRBV7-9
D: NA
size: NA
J: TRBJ1-2
CDR3: CASSSRTANYGYTF
DNA: TGTGCCAGCAGCTCCCGGACAGCTAACTATGGCTACACCTTC

V: TRBV5-1
D: TRBD1
size: NA
J: TRBJ1-2
CDR3: CASSSPIGQGFNYGYTF
DNA: TGCGCCAGCAGCTCCCCGATCGGACAGGGGTTTAACTATGGCTACACCTTC

V: TRBV6-5
D: NA
size: NA
J: TRBJ1-1
CDR3: CASSNQRKAFF
DNA: TGTGCCAGCAGCAATCAGAGAAAAGCTTTCTTT

V: TRBV7-3
D: TRBD1
size: NA
J: TRBJ2-7
CDR3: CASSQGTGTPYEQYF
DNA: TGTGCCAGCAGCCAAGGGACAGGAACCCCCTACGAGCAGTACTTC

V: TRBV9
D: TRBD1
size: NA
J: TRBJ2-5
CDR3: CASSVGDSVETQYF
DNA: TGTGCCAGCAGCGTAGGGGACAGCGTGGAGACCCAGTACTTC

V: TRBV6-1
D: NA
size: NA
J: TRBJ1-2
CDR3: CASSEIPQGGYTF
DNA: TGTGCCAGTTCCGAAATACCCCAAGGGGGCTACACCTTC

V: TRBV18
D: NA
size: NA
J: TRBJ1-6
CDR3: CASSPPGEGSYNSPLHF
DNA: TGTGCCAGCTCACCACCAGGAGAAGGGTCCTATAATTCACCCCTCCACTTT

V: TRBV6-5
D: NA
size: NA
J: TRBJ1-2
CDR3: CASSNRVHGYTF
DNA: TGTGCCAGCAGTAACAGGGTCCATGGCTACACCTTC

V: TRBV2
D: NA
size: NA
J: TRBJ2-5
CDR3: CASSEATETQYF
DNA: TGTGCCAGCAGTGAAGCGACGGAGACCCAGTACTTC

V: TRBV4-1
D: NA
size: once
J: TRBJ2-5
CDR3: CASKAAGGKTQYF
DNA: TGCGCCAGCAAGGCGGCCGGCGGAAAGACCCAGTACTTC

V: TRBV11-3
D: NA
size: NA
J: TRBJ2-1
CDR3: CASSLEAWVYNEQFF
DNA: TGTGCCAGCAGCTTGGAGGCTTGGGTTTACAATGAGCAGTTCTTC

V: TRBV6-1
D: NA
size: NA
J: TRBJ1-1
CDR3: CASSESGNRQIGAFF
DNA: TGTGCCAGCAGTGAATCGGGAAACAGGCAAATTGGAGCTTTCTTT

V: TRBV10-3
D: NA
size: NA
J: TRBJ1-1
CDR3: CAISESIGLNTEAFF
DNA: TGTGCCATCAGTGAGTCTATTGGTCTGAACACTGAAGCTTTCTTT

V: TRBV5-1
D: NA
size: NA
J: TRBJ2-7
CDR3: CASKIETVASYEQYF
DNA: TGCGCCAGCAAAATAGAGACTGTAGCCTCCTACGAGCAGTACTTC

V: TRBV6-5
D: TRBD1
size: NA
J: TRBJ1-2
CDR3: CASVMSTGGGYGYTF
DNA: TGTGCCAGCGTCATGTCGACAGGGGGCGGATATGGCTACACCTTC

V: TRBV7-9
D: NA
size: NA
J: TRBJ2-2
CDR3: CASSHNKNTGELFF
DNA: TGTGCCAGCAGCCACAACAAGAACACCGGGGAGCTGTTTTTT

V: TRBV29-1
D: NA
size: NA
J: TRBJ1-1
CDR3: CSVVVGGNTEAFF
DNA: TGCAGCGTTGTGGTAGGAGGGAACACTGAAGCTTTCTTT

V: TRBV13
D: NA
size: NA
J: TRBJ1-1
CDR3: CASGESGSRSTEAFF
DNA: TGTGCCAGCGGAGAGTCCGGCTCGCGGAGCACTGAAGCTTTCTTT

V: TRBV19
D: TRBD1
size: NA
J: TRBJ2-5
CDR3: CASSIGGQGVETQYF
DNA: TGTGCCAGTAGTATAGGGGGACAGGGAGTAGAGACCCAGTACTTC

V: TRBV6-6
D: NA
size: NA
J: TRBJ1-2
CDR3: CASSSQGRRDGYGYTF
DNA: TGTGCCAGCAGCTCTCAGGGGCGCCGTGATGGGTATGGCTACACCTTC

V: TRBV15
D: TRBD2
size: NA
J: TRBJ2-4
CDR3: CATSNHLGLAGAKNIQYF
DNA: TGTGCCACCAGCAACCACCTTGGACTAGCGGGAGCCAAAAACATTCAGTACTTC

V: TRBV11-2
D: NA
size: NA
J: TRBJ1-3
CDR3: CASSLPASGNTIYF
DNA: TGTGCCAGCAGCCTGCCTGCCTCTGGAAACACCATATATTTT

V: TRBV6-6
D: TRBD1
size: NA
J: TRBJ1-5
CDR3: CASRAGTGVQPQHF
DNA: TGTGCCAGCAGGGCCGGGACAGGGGTTCAGCCCCAGCATTTT

V: TRBV7-9
D: NA
size: NA
J: TRBJ2-3
CDR3: CASSPTGRTQYF
DNA: TGTGCCAGCAGCCCCACAGGGCGTACGCAGTATTTT

V: TRBV5-1
D: TRBD1
size: NA
J: TRBJ1-2
CDR3: CASSFDPGGNYGYTF
DNA: TGCGCCAGCAGCTTCGATCCAGGGGGCAACTATGGCTACACCTTC

V: TRBV5-1
D: NA
size: NA
J: TRBJ2-5
CDR3: CASSSSGAPETQYF
DNA: TGCGCCAGCAGCTCCTCGGGGGCTCCAGAGACCCAGTACTTC

V: TRBV11-2
D: NA
size: NA
J: TRBJ2-3
CDR3: CASSLGGADTQYF
DNA: TGTGCCAGCAGCTTAGGTGGGGCAGATACGCAGTATTTT

V: TRBV5-1
D: TRBD1
size: NA
J: TRBJ2-7
CDR3: CASSSGTVDSYEQYF
DNA: TGCGCCAGCAGCTCCGGGACAGTCGACTCCTACGAGCAGTACTTC

V: TRBV6-1
D: TRBD2
size: NA
J: TRBJ2-1
CDR3: CASSELQGGYNEQFF
DNA: TGTGCCAGCAGTGAACTTCAGGGAGGGTACAATGAGCAGTTCTTC

V: TRBV11-2
D: TRBD1
size: NA
J: TRBJ2-5
CDR3: CASSSGQIETQYF
DNA: TGTGCCAGCAGCTCGGGACAGATCGAGACCCAGTACTTC

V: TRBV6-1
D: TRBD1
size: NA
J: TRBJ1-6
CDR3: CASQTHGQGLSPLHF
DNA: TGTGCCAGCCAAACTCATGGACAGGGCCTTTCACCCCTCCACTTT

V: TRBV11-3
D: NA
size: NA
J: TRBJ2-3
CDR3: CASREGAVTDTQYF
DNA: TGTGCCAGCAGGGAGGGGGCTGTGACAGATACGCAGTATTTT

V: TRBV7-6
D: NA
size: NA
J: TRBJ1-5
CDR3: CASSLEAQGQPQHF
DNA: TGTGCCAGCAGCTTAGAAGCCCAGGGACAGCCCCAGCATTTT

V: TRBV7-6
D: NA
size: NA
J: TRBJ2-1
CDR3: CASSPEVVGGEQFF
DNA: TGTGCCAGCAGCCCCGAGGTGGTAGGGGGTGAGCAGTTCTTC

V: TRBV2
D: NA
size: NA
J: TRBJ1-1
CDR3: CASRRTENTEAFF
DNA: TGTGCCAGCAGGCGGACGGAGAACACTGAAGCTTTCTTT

V: TRBV7-9
D: TRBD2
size: NA
J: TRBJ2-1
CDR3: CASSLTSGGNEQFF
DNA: TGTGCCAGCAGCTTAACTAGCGGGGGCAATGAGCAGTTCTTC